Listed below are T cell receptor beta chains from one sample, sequenced in a study of shared clonotypes between healthy human individuals. The assay was immunoSEQ multiplex PCR, and TCRdb's table has in-frame clones only and misses some. The sample contains approximately 710,000 clones, around 91% of which appear only once. Sequenced material: memory CD8+ T cells from PBMCs. The origin of the receptors is a man aged 18 to 35 in good health. Some clones in this sample may be carry-over from other donors' samples. Both conserved end residues are part of each CDR3. A D gene is named only where the DNA matches it firmly. Clone sizes are given selectively: once, few, many, or a class where the clone is expanded.

>TRBJ2-1|TRBD2|TRBV7-6|NA
TGTGCCAGCAGCTTAGGGGGACTAGCGGGCCAGCAGTTCTTC
CASSLGGLAGQQFF
>TRBJ2-1|TRBD2|TRBV10-2|NA
TGCGCCAGCCGAAGCGGGAGCCCCTACAATGAGCAGTTCTTC
CASRSGSPYNEQFF
>TRBJ1-4|NA|TRBV7-4|NA
TGTGCCAGCAGCTTAGAACCGGGACCCACGGGAACTAATGAAAAACTGTTTTTT
CASSLEPGPTGTNEKLFF
>TRBJ2-1|TRBD1|TRBV14|NA
TGTGCCAGCAGACCAAGACAGGGGACCTACAATGAGCAGTTCTTC
CASRPRQGTYNEQFF
>TRBJ2-1|TRBD2|TRBV5-4|NA
TGTGCCAGCAGCTTGGAGTGGGGGGAGGGCCGCTACAATGAGCAGTTCTTC
CASSLEWGEGRYNEQFF
>TRBJ1-5|NA|TRBV6-5|NA
TGTGCCAGCAGTGCACAGGGTTATAGCAATCAGCCCCAGCATTTT
CASSAQGYSNQPQHF
>TRBJ1-4|NA|TRBV4-1|NA
TGCGCCAGCAGTCCTTTTATGGAGACTAATGAAAAACTGTTTTTT
CASSPFMETNEKLFF
>TRBJ2-1|NA|TRBV5-1|NA
TGCGCCAGCGGGACACGGGGTATTGGGAACAATGAGCAGTTCTTC
CASGTRGIGNNEQFF
>TRBJ2-3|NA|TRBV28|NA
TGTGCCAGCAGTTTGTATACCGGGACTCCGCGATTCGTAAAAGATACGCAGTATTTT
CASSLYTGTPRFVKDTQYF
>TRBJ2-7|NA|TRBV27|NA
TGTGCCAGCAGTTTACGGGACGCCGCTATGAACGAGCAGTACTTC
CASSLRDAAMNEQYF
>TRBJ2-3|NA|TRBV11-2|once
TGTGCCAGCCGCACTTACGACGGGGGGCGGCGGGAGAGGACAGATACGCAGTATTTT
CASRTYDGGRRERTDTQYF
>TRBJ2-1|TRBD2|TRBV9|many
TGTGCCAGCACTCAAGCGGGAGGGGACAATGAGCAGTTCTTC
CASTQAGGDNEQFF
>TRBJ2-1|NA|TRBV5-1|NA
TGCGCCAGCAGCCAGCGACTTCGACTCAATGAGCAGTTCTTC
CASSQRLRLNEQFF
>TRBJ2-7|NA|TRBV21-1|NA
TGTGCCAGCAGCACCTCAACAGGGAGTTTAGGCCGCGAGCAGTACTTC
CASSTSTGSLGREQYF
>TRBJ2-7|NA|TRBV20-1|NA
TGCAGTGCTGCCCCCTGGGAGCAGTACTTC
CSAAPWEQYF
>TRBJ2-1|NA|TRBV7-9|NA
TGTGCCAGCAGTCAATCACAACCGGGATCTCCTAACAATGAGCAGTTCTTC
CASSQSQPGSPNNEQFF
>TRBJ1-1|NA|TRBV6-1|once
TGTGCCAGCAGAGAACTTTTCGGGGACGGTGAAGCTTTCTTT
CASRELFGDGEAFF
>TRBJ1-2|NA|TRBV20-1|NA
TGCAGTGCTAGGTCCGGGACTGGCTACACCTTC
CSARSGTGYTF
>TRBJ1-1|NA|TRBV7-9|NA
TGTGCCAGCAGCTTGCAAAATCCGTGGTACACTGAAGCTTTCTTT
CASSLQNPWYTEAFF
>TRBJ2-4|NA|TRBV7-9|NA
TGTGCCAGCAGCGATCAGGGATCCCTAGCCAAAAACATTCAGTACTTC
CASSDQGSLAKNIQYF
>TRBJ2-3|TRBD2|TRBV10-3|NA
TGTGCCATCAGTGAGTCGATCGGAGTAGCGGGAGGGCGGCCGGATACGCAGTATTTT
CAISESIGVAGGRPDTQYF
>TRBJ2-7|TRBD1|TRBV7-6|NA
TGTGCCAGCAGTTCCGGGACAGGGAAACGTTACGAGCAGTACTTC
CASSSGTGKRYEQYF
>TRBJ2-5|TRBD2|TRBV19|NA
TGTGCCAGTAGTATCCGGGGGGAGGGGAAAGAGACCCAGTACTTC
CASSIRGEGKETQYF
>TRBJ2-2|TRBD1|TRBV7-2|NA
TGTGCCAGCAGCTCCCGGACAGGGGGGCCGGCTGGGGAGCTGTTTTTT
CASSSRTGGPAGELFF
>TRBJ2-7|NA|TRBV18|NA
TGTGCCAGCTCACCCGAAGGAGCGGTCTACGAGCAGTACTTC
CASSPEGAVYEQYF
>TRBJ2-7|TRBD1|TRBV27|NA
TGTGCCAGCAGTATAACAGGGGTGGGCGAGCAGTACTTC
CASSITGVGEQYF
>TRBJ1-1|NA|TRBV4-1|NA
TGCGCCAGCAGCCAAGCGGGAACGGGGAGCACTGAAGCTTTCTTT
CASSQAGTGSTEAFF
>TRBJ2-7|NA|TRBV4-3|NA
TGCGCCAGCAGCCCTGGACTGGCAACTTACGAGCAGTACTTC
CASSPGLATYEQYF
>TRBJ1-5|TRBD1|TRBV16|NA
TGTGCCAGCAGCCAAACCAGGGGGCGCGATTATTACCCCCAGCATTTT
CASSQTRGRDYYPQHF
>TRBJ2-3|NA|TRBV27|NA
TGTGCCAGCAGTCTGACCCGCACAGATACGCAGTATTTT
CASSLTRTDTQYF
>TRBJ2-5|NA|TRBV6-5|once
TGTGCCAGCATAGATCAGGAGACCCAGTACTTC
CASIDQETQYF
>TRBJ1-6|TRBD1|TRBV27|NA
TGTGCCAGCAGTCCTGGGACAGGGGACAATTCACCCCTCCACTTT
CASSPGTGDNSPLHF
>TRBJ2-1|NA|TRBV29-1|NA
TGCAGCGTTGACATAGCCTGGACCTCCTACAATGAGCAGTTCTTC
CSVDIAWTSYNEQFF
>TRBJ2-7|NA|TRBV11-2|once
TGTGCCAGCAGCTTTCGGTCCGCGGGAAGCACCTACGAGCAGTACTTC
CASSFRSAGSTYEQYF
>TRBJ2-7|NA|TRBV6-1|NA
TGTGCCAGCAGGGAGGCCCGGCCCTACGAGCAGTACTTC
CASREARPYEQYF
>TRBJ1-3|NA|TRBV12-5|NA
TGTGCTAGTGGCAAGACCCAGTCTGAGGGAAACACCATATATTTT
CASGKTQSEGNTIYF
>TRBJ1-5|NA|TRBV4-1|NA
TGCGCCAGCAGCCAACCACAAACAGGACGGGTTCAGCCCCAGCATTTT
CASSQPQTGRVQPQHF
>TRBJ1-6|NA|TRBV30|NA
TGTGCCTGGATTCCGGAAACCTATAATTCACCCCTCCACTTT
CAWIPETYNSPLHF
>TRBJ1-3|NA|TRBV25-1|NA
TGTGCCAGCAGTGAATACGGGGGCAGATGGAAAGGCACCATATATTTT
CASSEYGGRWKGTIYF
>TRBJ2-1|NA|TRBV27|once
TGTGCCAGCAGTTTGGGGCCGGGGGGCCCTTGGGTCAATGAGCAGTTCTTC
CASSLGPGGPWVNEQFF
>TRBJ2-7|TRBD2|TRBV19|NA
TGTGCCAGTAGTAGAGAACCTAGGACTAGCGGGAGAGCGAGCTCCTACGAGCAGTACTTC
CASSREPRTSGRASSYEQYF
>TRBJ1-1|TRBD1|TRBV13|NA
TGTGCCAGCAGCGTCGGACAGGGTGGTACTGAAGCTTTCTTT
CASSVGQGGTEAFF
>TRBJ1-5|NA|TRBV27|once
TGTGCCAGCAGTCCCGGGGTCTTCAATCAGCCCCAGCATTTT
CASSPGVFNQPQHF
>TRBJ2-7|NA|TRBV7-3|few
TGTGCCAGCAGCCTTTACAGGAACTACGAGCAGTACTTC
CASSLYRNYEQYF
>TRBJ2-7|NA|TRBV7-9|NA
TGCGCCAGCAGCCAAGGAGAAGGCTACGAGCAGTACTTC
CASSQGEGYEQYF
>TRBJ2-3|NA|TRBV7-2|few
TGTGCCAGCAGCTCCGAGGGACTGAGGACAGATACGCAGTATTTT
CASSSEGLRTDTQYF
>TRBJ1-2|NA|TRBV2|NA
TGTGCCACCCAAGCGCCAGGGGAGATGGGCGGCTACACCTTC
CATQAPGEMGGYTF
>TRBJ2-1|NA|TRBV6-5|NA
TGTGCCAGCTTCGAGGGTAGCGAGGACGTGAATGAGCAGTTCTTC
CASFEGSEDVNEQFF
>TRBJ2-7|NA|TRBV5-1|NA
TGCGCCAGCAGCTTGAGGGGGGGCGAGCAGTACTTC
CASSLRGGEQYF
>TRBJ2-7|TRBD2|TRBV19|once
TGTGCCACTTCAAGCGGGAGAACCTACGAGCAGTACTTC
CATSSGRTYEQYF
>TRBJ2-1|TRBD2|TRBV29-1|NA
TGCAGCGTTGATATGACTAGCGGTGGGTACAATGAGCAGTTCTTC
CSVDMTSGGYNEQFF
>TRBJ1-2|NA|TRBV28|NA
TGTGCCAGCATGCCCCCGCTGGGGTTTGGGGGAGACTATGGCTACACCTTC
CASMPPLGFGGDYGYTF
>TRBJ2-3|NA|TRBV5-6|NA
TGTGCCAGCAGCTTGGCCACAGGGACCGATACGCAGTATTTT
CASSLATGTDTQYF
>TRBJ2-7|TRBD2|TRBV29-1|NA
TGCAGCGCCAAAGGGACTAGCGAATTCTCCTACGAGCAGTACTTC
CSAKGTSEFSYEQYF
>TRBJ2-6|TRBD1|TRBV28|NA
TGTGCCAGCCTAGAGGACAGGGGGCATTCTGGGGCCAACGTCCTGACTTTC
CASLEDRGHSGANVLTF
>TRBJ2-2|NA|TRBV6-6|NA
TGTGCCAGCAGTGCCCAGGGAGAGCTGTTTTTT
CASSAQGELFF
>TRBJ1-3|NA|TRBV30|NA
TGTGCCTGGAGAGCCAGGGAAAGGGGAAACACCATATATTTT
CAWRARERGNTIYF